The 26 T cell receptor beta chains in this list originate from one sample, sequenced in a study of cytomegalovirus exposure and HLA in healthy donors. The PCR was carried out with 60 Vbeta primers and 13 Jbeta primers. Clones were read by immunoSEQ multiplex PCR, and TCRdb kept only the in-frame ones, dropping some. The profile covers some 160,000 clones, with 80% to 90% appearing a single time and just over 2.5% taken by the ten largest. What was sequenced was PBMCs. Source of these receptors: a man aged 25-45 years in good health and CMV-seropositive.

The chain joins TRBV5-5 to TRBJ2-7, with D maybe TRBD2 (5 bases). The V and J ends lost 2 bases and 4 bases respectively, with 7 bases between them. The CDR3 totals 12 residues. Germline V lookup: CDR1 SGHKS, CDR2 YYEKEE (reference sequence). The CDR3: CASSFGLYEQYF. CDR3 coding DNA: TGTGCCAGCAGCTTTGGACTGTACGAGCAGTACTTC.

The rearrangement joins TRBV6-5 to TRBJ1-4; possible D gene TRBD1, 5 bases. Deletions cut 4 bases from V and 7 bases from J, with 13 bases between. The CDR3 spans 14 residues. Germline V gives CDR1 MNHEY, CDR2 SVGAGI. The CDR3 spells CASSWGVRGEKLFF. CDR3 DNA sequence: TGTGCCAGCAGTTGGGGCGTACGTGGTGAAAAACTGTTTTTT.

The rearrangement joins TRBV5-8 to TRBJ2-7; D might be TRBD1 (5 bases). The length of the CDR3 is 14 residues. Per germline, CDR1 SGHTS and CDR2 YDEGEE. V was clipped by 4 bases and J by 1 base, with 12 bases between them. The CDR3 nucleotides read TGTGCCAGCAGCCCGATCAGGGCGTCCTACGAGCAGTACGTC. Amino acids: CASSPIRASYEQYV.

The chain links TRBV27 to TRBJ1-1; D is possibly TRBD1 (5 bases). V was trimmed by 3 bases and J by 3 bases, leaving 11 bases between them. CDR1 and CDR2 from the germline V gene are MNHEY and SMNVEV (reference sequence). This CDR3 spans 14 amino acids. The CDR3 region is CASSFRWGDTEAFF. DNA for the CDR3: TGTGCCAGCAGTTTCCGTTGGGGGGACACTGAAGCTTTCTTT.

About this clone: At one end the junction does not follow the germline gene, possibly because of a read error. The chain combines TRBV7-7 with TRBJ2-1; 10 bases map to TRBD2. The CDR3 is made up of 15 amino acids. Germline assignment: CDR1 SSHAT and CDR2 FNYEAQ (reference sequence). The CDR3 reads CASSLVLAGNNEQFF. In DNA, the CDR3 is TGTGCTAGCAGCTTAGTACTAGCGGGAAACAATGAGCAGTTCTTC.

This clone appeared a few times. The CDR3 region is CSVDPGNGYTF. CDR3 sequence (DNA): TGCAGCGTTGATCCAGGGAACGGCTACACCTTC. The J gene is TRBJ1-2, the V gene TRBV29-1, with a weak D call TRBD1 (5 bases). The germline V and J ends were trimmed by 3 bases and 8 bases, with 10 bases remaining between them. Germline CDR1 reads SQVTM; CDR2 reads ANQGSEA. The CDR3 sequence is 11 residues long.

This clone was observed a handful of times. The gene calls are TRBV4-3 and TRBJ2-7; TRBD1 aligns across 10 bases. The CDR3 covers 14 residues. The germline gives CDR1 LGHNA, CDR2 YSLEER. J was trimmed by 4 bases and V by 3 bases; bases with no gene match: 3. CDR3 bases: TGCGCCAGCAGCCACGACAGGGGGCGGTACGAGCAGTACTTC. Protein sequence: CASSHDRGRYEQYF.

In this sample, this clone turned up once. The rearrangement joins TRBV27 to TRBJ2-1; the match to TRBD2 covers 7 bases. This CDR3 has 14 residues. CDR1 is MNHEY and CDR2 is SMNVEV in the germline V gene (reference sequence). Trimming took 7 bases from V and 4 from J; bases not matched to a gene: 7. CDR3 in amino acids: CASTDSGAYNEQFF. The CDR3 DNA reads TGTGCCAGCACCGACAGCGGGGCTTACAATGAGCAGTTCTTC.

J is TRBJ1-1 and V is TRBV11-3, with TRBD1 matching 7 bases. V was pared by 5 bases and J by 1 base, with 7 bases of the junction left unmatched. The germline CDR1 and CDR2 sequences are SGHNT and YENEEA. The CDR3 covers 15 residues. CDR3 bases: TGTGCCAGCAGCGCGCGACAGGGCAAGAACACTGAAGCTTTCTTT. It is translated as CASSARQGKNTEAFF.

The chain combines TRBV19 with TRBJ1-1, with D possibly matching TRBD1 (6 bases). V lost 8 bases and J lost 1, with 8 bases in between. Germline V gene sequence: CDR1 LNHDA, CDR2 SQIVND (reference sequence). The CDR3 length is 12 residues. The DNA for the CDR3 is TGTGCCAGTCAGGGGCGGAACACTGAAGCTTTCTTT. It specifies CASQGRNTEAFF. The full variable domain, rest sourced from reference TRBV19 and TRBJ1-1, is DGGITQSPKYLFRKEGQNVTLSCEQNLNHDAMYWYRQDPGQGLRLIYYSQIVNDFQKGDIAEGYSVSREKKESFPLTVTSAQKNPTAFYLCASQGRNTEAFFGQGTRLTVV.

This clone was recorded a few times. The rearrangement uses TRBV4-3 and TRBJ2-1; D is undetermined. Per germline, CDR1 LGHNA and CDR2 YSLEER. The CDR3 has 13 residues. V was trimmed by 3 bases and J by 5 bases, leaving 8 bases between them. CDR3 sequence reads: CASSQGPNNEQFF. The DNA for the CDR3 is TGCGCCAGCAGCCAGGGCCCGAACAATGAGCAGTTCTTC.

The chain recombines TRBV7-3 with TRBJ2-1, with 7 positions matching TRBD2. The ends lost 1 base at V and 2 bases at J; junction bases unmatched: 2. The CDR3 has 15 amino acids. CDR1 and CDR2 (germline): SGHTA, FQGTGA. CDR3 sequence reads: CASSLRDYPYNEQFF. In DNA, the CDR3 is TGTGCCAGCAGCTTAAGGGACTACCCCTACAATGAGCAGTTCTTC.

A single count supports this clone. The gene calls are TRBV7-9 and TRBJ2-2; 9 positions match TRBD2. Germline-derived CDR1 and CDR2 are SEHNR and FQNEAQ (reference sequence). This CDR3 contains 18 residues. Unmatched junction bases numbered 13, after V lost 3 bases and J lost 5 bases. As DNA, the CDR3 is TGTGCCAGCAGCTTGCATTACGGAAGCGGGAGGCGAACCGGGGAGCTGTTTTTT. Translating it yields CASSLHYGSGRRTGELFF. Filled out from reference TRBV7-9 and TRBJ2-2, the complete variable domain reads DTGVSQNPRHKITKRGQNVTFRCDPISEHNRLYWYRQTLGQGPEFLTYFQNEAQLEKSRLLSDRFSAERPKGSFSTLEIQRTEQGDSAMYLCASSLHYGSGRRTGELFFGEGSRLTVL.

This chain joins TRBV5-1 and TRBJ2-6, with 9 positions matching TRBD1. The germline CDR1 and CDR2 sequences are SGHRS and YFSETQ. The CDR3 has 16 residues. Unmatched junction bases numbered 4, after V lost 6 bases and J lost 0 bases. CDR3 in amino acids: CASKRTGVSGANVLTF. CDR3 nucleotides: TGCGCCAGCAAACGGACAGGGGTCTCTGGGGCCAACGTCCTGACTTTC. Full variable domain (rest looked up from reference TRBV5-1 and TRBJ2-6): KAGVTQTPRYLIKTRGQQVTLSCSPISGHRSVSWYQQTPGQGLQFLFEYFSETQRNKGNFPGRFSGRQFSNSRSEMNVSTLELGDSALYLCASKRTGVSGANVLTFGAGSRLTVL.

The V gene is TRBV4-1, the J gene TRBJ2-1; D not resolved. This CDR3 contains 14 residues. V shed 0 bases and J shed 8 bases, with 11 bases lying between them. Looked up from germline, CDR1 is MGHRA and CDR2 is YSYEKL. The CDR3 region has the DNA TGCGCCAGCAGCCAAGATAGTAAAGTCGATGAGCAGTTCTTC. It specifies CASSQDSKVDEQFF.

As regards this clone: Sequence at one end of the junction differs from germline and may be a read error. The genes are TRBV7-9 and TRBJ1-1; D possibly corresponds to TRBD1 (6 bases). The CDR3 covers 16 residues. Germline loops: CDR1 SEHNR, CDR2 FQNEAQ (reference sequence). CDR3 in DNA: TGTTCCAGCAGCGCTCCCCCACAGGGAATTAACACTGAAGCTTTCTTT. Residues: CSSSAPPQGINTEAFF.

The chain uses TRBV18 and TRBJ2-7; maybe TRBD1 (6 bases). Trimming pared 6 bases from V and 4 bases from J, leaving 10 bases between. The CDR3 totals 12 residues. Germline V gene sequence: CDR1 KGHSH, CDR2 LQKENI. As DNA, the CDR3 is TGTGCCAGCTCGGGGGCAGGTTACGAGCAGTACTTC. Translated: CASSGAGYEQYF.

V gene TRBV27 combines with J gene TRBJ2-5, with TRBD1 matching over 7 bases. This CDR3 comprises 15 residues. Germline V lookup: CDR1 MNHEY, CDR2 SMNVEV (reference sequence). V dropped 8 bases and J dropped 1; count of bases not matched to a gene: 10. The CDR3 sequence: CASRLTGLIQETQYF. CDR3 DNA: TGTGCCAGCCGCCTGACAGGGTTGATCCAAGAGACCCAGTACTTC.

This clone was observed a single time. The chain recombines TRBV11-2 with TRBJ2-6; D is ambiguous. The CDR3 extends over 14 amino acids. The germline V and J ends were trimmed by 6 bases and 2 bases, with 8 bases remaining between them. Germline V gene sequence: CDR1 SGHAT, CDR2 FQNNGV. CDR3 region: CASRPLAGANVLTF. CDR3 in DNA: TGTGCCAGCAGACCCTTAGCTGGGGCCAACGTCCTGACTTTC.

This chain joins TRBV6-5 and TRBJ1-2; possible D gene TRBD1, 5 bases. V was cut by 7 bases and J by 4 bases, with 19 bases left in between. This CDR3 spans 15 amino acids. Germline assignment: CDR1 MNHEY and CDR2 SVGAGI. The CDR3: CASTDIRQGSYGYTF. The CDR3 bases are TGTGCCAGCACCGATATCCGGCAGGGTTCCTATGGCTACACCTTC.

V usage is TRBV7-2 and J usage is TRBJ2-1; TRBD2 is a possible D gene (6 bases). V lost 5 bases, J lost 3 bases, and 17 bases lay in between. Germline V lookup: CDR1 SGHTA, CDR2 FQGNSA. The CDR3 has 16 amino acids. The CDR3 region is CASSPAAGLFYNEQFF. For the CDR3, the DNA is TGTGCCAGCAGCCCGGCAGCGGGCCTTTTCTACAATGAGCAGTTCTTC.

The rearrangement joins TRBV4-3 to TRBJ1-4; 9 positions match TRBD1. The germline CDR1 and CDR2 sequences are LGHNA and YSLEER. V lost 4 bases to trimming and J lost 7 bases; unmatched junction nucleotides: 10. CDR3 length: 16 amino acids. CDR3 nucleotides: TGCGCCAGCAGCCCTCGGCGGGACAGGGATGTTGAAAAACTGTTTTTT. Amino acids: CASSPRRDRDVEKLFF.

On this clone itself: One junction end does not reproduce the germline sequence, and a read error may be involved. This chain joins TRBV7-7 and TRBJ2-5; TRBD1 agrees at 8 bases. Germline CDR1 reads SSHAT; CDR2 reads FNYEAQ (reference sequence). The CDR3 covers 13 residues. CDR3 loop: CASSPDRGETQYF. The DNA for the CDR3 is TGTGCTAGCAGCCCAGACAGGGGTGAGACCCAGTACTTC.

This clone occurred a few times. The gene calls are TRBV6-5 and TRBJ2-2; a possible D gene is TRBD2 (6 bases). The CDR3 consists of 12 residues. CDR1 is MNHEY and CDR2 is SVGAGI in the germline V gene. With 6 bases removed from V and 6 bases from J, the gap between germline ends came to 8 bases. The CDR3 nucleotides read TGTGCCAGCAGGACTAGTCCCGGGGAGCTGTTTTTT. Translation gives CASRTSPGELFF.

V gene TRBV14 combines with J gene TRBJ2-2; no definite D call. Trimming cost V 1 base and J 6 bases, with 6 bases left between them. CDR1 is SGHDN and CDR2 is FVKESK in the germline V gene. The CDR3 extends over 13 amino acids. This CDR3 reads CASSQVISGELFF. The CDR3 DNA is TGTGCCAGCAGCCAAGTTATATCCGGGGAGCTGTTTTTT.

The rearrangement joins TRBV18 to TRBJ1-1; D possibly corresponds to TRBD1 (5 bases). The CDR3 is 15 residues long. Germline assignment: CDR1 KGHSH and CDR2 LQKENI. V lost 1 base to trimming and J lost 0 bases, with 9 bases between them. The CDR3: CASSPLGGLNTEAFF. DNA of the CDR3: TGTGCCAGCTCACCACTCGGGGGGTTGAACACTGAAGCTTTCTTT.